These 14 T cell receptor beta chains were all obtained from the same sample, sequenced in a study of T cell responses to AZD1222 COVID-19 vaccine. Data came from immunoSEQ multiplex PCR; TCRdb stores just in-frame clones and leaves some out. The table records over 150,000 clones, about nine tenths of them present only once. The sample was peripheral blood, taken on day 0 of AZD1222 vaccination. The receptors originated from an adult in good health.

V usage is TRBV5-1 and J usage is TRBJ2-7; D gene unclear. Trimming removed 0 bases from V and 5 bases from J, with 12 bases in between. The germline gives CDR1 SGHRS, CDR2 YFSETQ. The CDR3 extends over 14 amino acids. This chain's CDR3 is CASSLANSPNEQYF. As DNA, the CDR3 is TGCGCCAGCAGCTTGGCCAACAGTCCTAACGAGCAGTACTTC.

The chain is built from TRBV7-9 and TRBJ1-4; unclear D gene. The germline V and J ends were trimmed by 1 base and 4 bases, with 10 bases remaining between them. Looked up from germline, CDR1 is SEHNR and CDR2 is FQNEAQ (reference sequence). The CDR3 sequence is 15 residues long. The CDR3 loop reads CASSLDSPNNEKLFF. CDR3 nucleotide sequence: TGTGCCAGCAGCTTAGACTCGCCGAATAATGAAAAACTGTTTTTT.

Comment on this clone: One end of the junction does not line up with germline, which may come from a read error. The chain is built from TRBV27 and TRBJ2-7; D ambiguous. The CDR3 extends over 13 amino acids. Germline-derived CDR1 and CDR2 are MNHEY and SMNVEV (reference sequence). CDR3 nucleotide sequence: TGTGCCAGCAGTTTTGTGGGCTCCCACGAGCAGTACTTC. Encoded protein: CASSFVGSHEQYF.

The rearrangement joins TRBV5-1 to TRBJ1-2; D uncertain. The CDR3 sequence is 15 residues long. The ends were cut back, 4 bases at V and 7 bases at J, with 20 bases in the middle. In germline, CDR1 is SGHRS, CDR2 YFSETQ. The CDR3 region has the DNA TGCGCCAGCAGCCCCGCGATAGGGAGAGGGAGTGGCTACACCTTC. It codes for CASSPAIGRGSGYTF.

This clone occurred once. This rearrangement joins TRBV10-3 to TRBJ1-1; no clear D gene. Looked up from germline, CDR1 is ENHRY and CDR2 is SYGVKD. The CDR3 is 13 amino acids. The V end lost 0 bases, the J end lost 2 bases, and 4 bases lay between the germline ends. This CDR3 reads CAISESFNTEAFF. The CDR3 region has the DNA TGTGCCATCAGTGAGTCATTTAACACTGAAGCTTTCTTT.

This chain joins TRBV10-1 and TRBJ1-1; 11 positions agree with TRBD1. V dropped 5 bases and J dropped 4; count of bases not matched to a gene: 9. The germline V gene encodes CDR1 WNHNN and CDR2 SYGVQD (reference sequence). There are 16 residues in the CDR3. The CDR3 region is CASSYSQDRGPTEAFF. The CDR3 bases are TGCGCCAGCAGTTATTCTCAGGACAGGGGGCCCACTGAAGCTTTCTTT.

The rearrangement uses TRBV5-4 and TRBJ1-6, with 9 bases that match TRBD1. Germline CDR1 reads SGHNT; CDR2 reads YYREEE (reference sequence). With 2 bases clipped from V and 9 bases from J, the junction kept 9 bases outside the gene matches. The CDR3 totals 16 residues. The CDR3 here is CASSLVQGARGSPLHF. The CDR3 DNA is TGTGCCAGCAGCTTAGTACAGGGGGCGCGGGGTTCACCCCTCCACTTT.

Written as DNA, the CDR3 is TGCAGCGTCCGCCCGCTCACCTACAATGAGCAGTTCTTC. It yields the protein CSVRPLTYNEQFF. V usage is TRBV29-1 and J usage is TRBJ2-1; D is unresolved. The germline V gene has CDR1 SQVTM and CDR2 ANQGSEA. CDR3 length: 13 residues. The germline V and J ends were trimmed by 6 bases and 2 bases, with 11 bases remaining between them.

CDR3 sequence reads: CASSHPQGTKDGYTF. In DNA, the CDR3 is TGCGCCAGCAGCCACCCCCAGGGGACGAAAGATGGCTACACCTTC. The V call is TRBV4-1, the J call TRBJ1-2; a possible D gene is TRBD1 (6 bases). The V gene lost 3 bases and the J gene lost 6 bases, with 17 bases spanning the gap. Germline loops: CDR1 MGHRA, CDR2 YSYEKL. The CDR3 totals 15 residues.

The chain is built from TRBV6-5 and TRBJ1-1; the D is unclear. The CDR3 extends over 15 amino acids. The germline gives CDR1 MNHEY, CDR2 SVGAGI. V was trimmed by 7 bases and J by 1 base, leaving 16 bases between them. The CDR3 loop is CASTTTFARNTEAFF. CDR3 nucleotide sequence: TGTGCCAGCACCACTACTTTCGCCAGGAACACTGAAGCTTTCTTT.

This chain uses TRBV12-3 or TRBV12-4 with TRBJ1-5; D is perhaps TRBD1 (6 bases). Trimming removed 6 bases at V and 2 bases at J, with 8 bases between. There are 13 residues in the CDR3. The DNA for the CDR3 is TGTGCCAGCAGGGCAGGGGGCAATCAGCCCCAGCATTTT. Translation gives CASRAGGNQPQHF.

In DNA, the CDR3 is TGTGCCAGCAGTTTAGACACCTCATATGGCTACACCTTC. Translated, it gives CASSLDTSYGYTF. The V call is TRBV27, the J call TRBJ1-2, with D hard to call. CDR1 is MNHEY and CDR2 is SMNVEV in the germline V gene (reference sequence). The V and J ends lost 2 bases and 5 bases respectively, with 9 bases between them. The CDR3 has 13 amino acids.

The DNA for the CDR3 is TGTGCCAGCAGTCCCCAGAGGGGAGATACGCAGTATTTT. Residues: CASSPQRGDTQYF. The chain uses TRBV12-3 or TRBV12-4 and TRBJ2-3; D is perhaps TRBD1 or TRBD2 (5 bases each). The ends were cut back, 5 bases at V and 5 bases at J, with 11 bases in the middle. The CDR3 contains 13 residues.

This clone has only one observation. The V and J genes are TRBV14 and TRBJ2-3; either TRBD1 or TRBD2 may fit D (6 bases each). This CDR3 comprises 13 residues. V was clipped by 4 bases and J by 8 bases, with 13 bases between them. Germline-derived CDR1 and CDR2 are SGHDN and FVKESK. Here the CDR3 DNA reads TGTGCCAGCAGCCCCACAGGGACTCGTACGCAGTATTTT. Its translation is CASSPTGTRTQYF.